This passage covers 30 T cell receptor beta chains from one sample sequenced in a study of type 1 and type 2 diabetes patients. PCR was run on genomic DNA. Multiplex PCR with 30 forward and 13 reverse primers amplified the TCR beta CDR3. TCRdb processed the multiplex PCR reads anew with MiXCR; each CDR3 protein has one entry. The data show fewer than 350,000 distinct CDR3 sequences, 47% seen once. The sample comprised peripheral blood mononuclear cells (PBMCs). These receptors were obtained from a man between 18 and 35 years old with type 2 diabetes.

This rearrangement joins TRBV19 to TRBJ2-7, with D tentatively TRBD2 (6 bases). The CDR3 sequence is 13 residues long. The germline gives CDR1 LNHDA, CDR2 SQIVND (reference sequence). The ends were cut back, 6 bases at V and 2 bases at J, with 11 bases in the middle. The DNA of the CDR3 is TGTGCCAGTAGCAGCGGGCGCCCCTACGAGCAGTACTTC. This encodes CASSSGRPYEQYF.

The chain recombines TRBV30 with TRBJ2-5, with D possibly TRBD2 on 5 matching bases. The CDR3 length is 12 residues. Trimming removed 4 bases at V and 5 bases at J, with 11 bases between. CDR1 is GTSNPN and CDR2 is SVGIG in the germline V gene (reference sequence). The CDR3: CAWKLDGETQYF. Written as DNA, the CDR3 is TGTGCCTGGAAACTAGATGGGGAGACCCAGTACTTC. The variable domain in full, completed from reference TRBV30 and TRBJ2-5, reads SQTIHQWPATLVQPVGSPLSLECTVEGTSNPNLYWYRQAAGRGLQLLFYSVGIGQISSEVPQNLSASRPQDRQFILSSKKLLLSDSGFYLCAWKLDGETQYFGPGTRLLVL.

Note on this clonotype: Its ends do not fully match the called genes, so a read error is possible. This chain uses TRBV11-3 with TRBJ1-1, with 9 bases that match TRBD1. The CDR3 contains 14 residues. CDR1 is SGHNT, CDR2 YENEEA, per germline. CDR3 in DNA: TGTGCCAGCAGCTTTCCGGGACAGGGCTCTGAAGTTTTCTTT. Protein sequence: CASSFPGQGSEVFF.

Remarks on this clonotype: One end of the junction is discordant with germline, which a read error may explain. The V gene is TRBV2, the J gene TRBJ2-7, with 10 bases identical to TRBD2. The CDR3 runs to 14 residues. From germline, CDR1 is SNHLY and CDR2 FYNNEI. Here the CDR3 DNA reads TGCGCCAGCACCGGACTAGCGGATTCCTACGAGCAGTACTTC. Its translation: CASTGLADSYEQYF.

The chain is built from TRBV7-2 and TRBJ2-7; 7 bases align to TRBD2. V trimming: 3 bases; J trimming: 5 bases; junction bases outside the gene matches: 13. The CDR3 extends over 16 amino acids. CDR1 is SGHTA and CDR2 is FQGNSA in the germline V gene. CDR3 region: CASSFNHGTNYDEQYF. The CDR3 bases are TGTGCCAGCAGCTTCAACCACGGGACTAATTACGACGAGCAGTACTTC.

Here the CDR3 reads CASSDGGLGEKLFF. In DNA form, the CDR3 reads TGTGCCAGTAGTGACGGAGGCCTCGGTGAAAAACTGTTTTTT. The chain has TRBV19 and TRBJ1-4, with D unresolved. Germline assignment: CDR1 LNHDA and CDR2 SQIVND (reference sequence). Trimming shortened V by 5 bases and J by 7 bases, and 14 bases separated the two germline ends. This CDR3 is built from 14 residues.

The rearrangement uses TRBV24-1 and TRBJ2-7; D is perhaps TRBD2 (5 bases). CDR1 and CDR2 (germline): KGHDR, SFDVKD. The CDR3 is 12 amino acids. V gave up 9 bases and J gave up 7 bases, with 15 bases separating them. DNA for the CDR3: TGTGCCACCTGTCCCGGGAAAGGGGAGCAGTACTTC. It specifies CATCPGKGEQYF.

The chain joins TRBV2 to TRBJ2-7; either TRBD1 or TRBD2 may fit D (5 bases each). The CDR3 length is 14 residues. V was cut by 6 bases and J by 1 base, with 13 bases left in between. Germline V gene data show CDR1 as SNHLY and CDR2 as FYNNEI. DNA for the CDR3: TGTGCCAGCAGGTTCCGGGACGGTTCCTACGAGCAGTACTTC. Its translation: CASRFRDGSYEQYF.

With regard to this clonotype: At one end, the junction sequence differs from germline, possibly due to a read error. The V and J genes are TRBV29-1 and TRBJ2-1, with D hard to call. The CDR3 loop spans 12 amino acids. Germline V gives CDR1 SQVTM, CDR2 ANQGSEA. The CDR3 reads CSVSPNYNELFF. Here the CDR3 DNA reads TGCAGCGTATCGCCTAATTACAATGAGCTGTTCTTC.

This clonotype was recorded a few times. The chain employs TRBV12-3 or TRBV12-4 and TRBJ1-5; no firm D call. V gave up 5 bases and J gave up 3 bases, with 5 bases separating them. CDR3 length: 12 residues. The CDR3 is CASSLFNQPQHF. CDR3 nucleotide sequence: TGTGCCAGCAGTCTGTTCAATCAGCCCCAGCATTTT.

The chain recombines TRBV28 with TRBJ1-1, with 9 bases matching TRBD1. The CDR3 covers 18 residues. Germline trimming cut 8 bases from V and 0 bases from J; bases unmatched to any gene: 16. From germline, CDR1 is MDHEN and CDR2 SYDVKM. The CDR3 bases are TGTGCCAGCTCGAATACCGGGACAGGGACAACAATGAACACTGAAGCTTTCTTT. Translation: CASSNTGTGTTMNTEAFF.

This chain uses TRBV19 with TRBJ1-2; D unresolved. In germline, CDR1 is LNHDA, CDR2 SQIVND (reference sequence). The CDR3 runs 14 residues. V lost 10 bases to trimming and J lost 0 bases, with 15 bases between them. The CDR3 nucleotides read TGTGCCACTTTAACGACGGGAACTAACTATGGCTACACCTTC. Protein: CATLTTGTNYGYTF.

The chain carries TRBV24-1 and TRBJ2-7, with D maybe TRBD1 (6 bases). CDR1 KGHDR and CDR2 SFDVKD come from the germline V gene. This CDR3 spans 16 amino acids. Trimming removed 10 bases from V and 0 bases from J, with 21 bases in between. The CDR3 protein is CATVVNPGVPSYEQYF. The CDR3 nucleotides read TGTGCCACTGTCGTCAACCCAGGGGTCCCCTCCTACGAGCAGTACTTC.

V is TRBV29-1 and J is TRBJ1-1; D ambiguous. The CDR3 covers 12 residues. V lost 1 base to trimming and J lost 5 bases, with 8 bases between them. Germline V gives CDR1 SQVTM, CDR2 ANQGSEA. CDR3 DNA: TGCAGCGTTGAAGGACTAGGGACTGAAGCTTTCTTT. As protein: CSVEGLGTEAFF.

This CDR3 reads CASSNRDSPYEQYF. The CDR3 nucleotides read TGTGCCAGCAGTAACCGGGACAGCCCCTACGAGCAGTACTTC. V is TRBV6-5 and J is TRBJ2-7, with 7 nucleotides matching TRBD1. The J segment lost 2 bases and the V segment lost 5 bases, leaving 6 bases of the junction unmatched. The V gene's germline CDR1 is MNHEY and CDR2 SVGAGI. The CDR3 has 14 residues.

The gene calls are TRBV18 and TRBJ1-1; the match to TRBD1 covers 7 bases. J lost 0 bases, V lost 11 bases, and 6 bases had no gene match. Germline CDR1 is KGHSH and CDR2 is LQKENI. The CDR3 length is 13 residues. The CDR3 is CASLQGLNTEAFF. In DNA, the CDR3 is TGTGCCTCATTACAGGGGTTGAACACTGAAGCTTTCTTT.

The CDR3 sequence is CSVEVWDNPYEQYF. The CDR3 nucleotides are TGCAGCGTTGAAGTGTGGGACAACCCCTACGAGCAGTACTTC. V usage is TRBV29-1 and J usage is TRBJ2-7, with D maybe TRBD1 (6 bases). The V end was cut by 1 base, the J end by 2 bases, with 12 bases between. Germline-derived CDR1 and CDR2 are SQVTM and ANQGSEA. The CDR3 runs to 14 residues.

The gene calls are TRBV6-2 or TRBV6-3 and TRBJ2-5; 7 bases are a match to TRBD1. Unmatched junction bases numbered 12, after V lost 8 bases and J lost 3 bases. CDR1 MNHEY and CDR2 SVGEGT come from the germline V gene. CDR3 length equals 15 residues. This chain's CDR3 is CASATDRSLEETQYF. The CDR3 region has the DNA TGTGCCAGCGCAACGGACAGGTCTCTTGAAGAGACCCAGTACTTC.

The chain is built from TRBV7-8 and TRBJ2-3; D ambiguous. The V and J ends lost 1 base and 4 bases respectively, with 6 bases between them. The CDR3 runs to 13 residues. Germline-derived CDR1 and CDR2 are SGHVS and FQNEAQ. The CDR3 here is CASSLGDADTQYF. DNA for the CDR3: TGTGCCAGCAGCTTAGGAGATGCAGATACGCAGTATTTT.

This clonotype showed up just a few times. The chain uses TRBV7-2 and TRBJ1-2; 7 bases are a match to TRBD1. Trimming at V came to 4 bases and at J to 2 bases, leaving 4 bases not matched to a gene. Looked up from germline, CDR1 is SGHTA and CDR2 is FQGNSA. The CDR3 loop spans 14 amino acids. The CDR3 coding sequence is TGTGCCAGCAGCTACCACAGGGGAAACTATGGCTACACCTTC. This sequence encodes CASSYHRGNYGYTF.

This sequence joins TRBV7-2 and TRBJ2-7, with D perhaps matching TRBD1 (6 bases). Trimming cost V 5 bases and J 3 bases, with 17 bases left between them. The germline gives CDR1 SGHTA, CDR2 FQGNSA. The CDR3 has 15 residues. The DNA of the CDR3 is TGTGCCAGCAGCCACCGCTCAACAGGGTACTACGAGCAGTACTTC. Translated: CASSHRSTGYYEQYF.

The chain couples TRBV30 to TRBJ1-2; D perhaps matches TRBD1 (5 bases). The V and J ends lost 2 bases and 1 base respectively, with 14 bases between them. The CDR3 loop spans 15 amino acids. Germline CDR1 and CDR2: GTSNPN and SVGIG (reference sequence). For the CDR3, the DNA is TGTGCCTGGAGTTTTGGGGGGTCGTATAACTATGGCTACACCTTC. Translated, it gives CAWSFGGSYNYGYTF.

The chain recombines TRBV30 with TRBJ1-1; the D gene is possibly TRBD1 (5 bases). Trimming removed 4 bases at V and 3 bases at J, with 12 bases between. Germline-derived CDR1 and CDR2 are GTSNPN and SVGIG (reference sequence). The CDR3 is made up of 13 amino acids. CDR3 in DNA: TGTGCCTGGAACGCAGGAGGGGACACTGAAGCTTTCTTT. Translated: CAWNAGGDTEAFF.

In this sample, this clonotype turned up a few times. The chain recombines TRBV6-1 with TRBJ2-5; 8 nucleotides agree with TRBD2. V shed 7 bases, J shed 5 bases, and the junction held 9 bases outside the gene matches. This CDR3 is built from 14 residues. Germline CDR1 and CDR2: MNHNS and SASEGT. CDR3 sequence: CASTNGGDRETQYF. The DNA of the CDR3 is TGTGCCAGCACAAACGGGGGGGATAGGGAGACCCAGTACTTC.

This clonotype was counted between two and nine times. The rearrangement links TRBV6-1 to TRBJ2-7, with 8 bases identical to TRBD1. CDR3 length: 13 amino acids. The V gene's germline CDR1 is MNHNS and CDR2 SASEGT. The J segment lost 4 bases and the V segment lost 7 bases, leaving 6 bases of the junction unmatched. The CDR3, as DNA: TGTGCCAGCAACAGGGACAGGAGGTACGAGCAGTACTTC. Encoded protein: CASNRDRRYEQYF.

The chain combines TRBV7-2 with TRBJ1-1, with TRBD1 matching over 11 bases. The ends lost 5 bases at V and 4 bases at J; junction bases unmatched: 6. The length of the CDR3 is 15 residues. Looked up from germline, CDR1 is SGHTA and CDR2 is FQGNSA. Here the CDR3 DNA reads TGTGCCAGCAGCGTCGCCGGGACAGGGGGCACTGAAGCTTTCTTT. This codes for CASSVAGTGGTEAFF.

In regard to this clonotype: A much larger clone lies one base from this, so it may be a read error. This chain uses TRBV5-1 with TRBJ2-7; D possibly corresponds to TRBD2 (5 bases). The J call is uncertain, as TRBJ2-1 better fits the DNA end. This CDR3 is 14 amino acids long. Germline V gene sequence: CDR1 SGHRS, CDR2 YFSETQ. The CDR3 nucleotides read TGCGCCAGCAGCCCCGGTAATGCGGGCAGTGAGCAGTTCTTC. It codes for CASSPGNAGSEQFF.

This clonotype has a handful of counts. For the CDR3, the DNA is TGTGCCAGCAGCTCACAGACAGGGGTGGGCGAGCAGTACTTC. Encoded protein: CASSSQTGVGEQYF. The chain uses TRBV11-3 and TRBJ2-7; TRBD1 agrees at 8 bases. With V trimmed by 4 bases and J by 6 bases, 8 bases remained unmatched. Looked up from germline, CDR1 is SGHNT and CDR2 is YENEEA. This CDR3 region has 14 residues.

The J gene is TRBJ2-7, the V gene TRBV6-5; D gene ambiguous. The CDR3 sequence is 13 residues long. Germline V gene sequence: CDR1 MNHEY, CDR2 SVGAGI. The ends were cut back, 6 bases at V and 3 bases at J, with 12 bases in the middle. CDR3: CASSVLHGYEQYF. The CDR3 DNA reads as TGTGCCAGCAGCGTCTTACATGGCTACGAGCAGTACTTC.

This clonotype was counted a few times. The chain is built from TRBV13 and TRBJ2-1, with 7 bases matching TRBD2. V was pared by 2 bases and J by 3 bases, with 4 bases of the junction left unmatched. The CDR3 is 15 amino acids. Germline loops: CDR1 PRHDT, CDR2 FYEKMQ (reference sequence). The CDR3 sequence: CASSLIRGGYNEQFF. The CDR3 DNA reads TGTGCCAGCAGCTTAATACGCGGGGGCTACAATGAGCAGTTCTTC.